This entry concerns a single TCR beta chain. This sample is drawn from a study of blood T cell repertoires in COVID-19. Study summary: Samples came from the United States, Italy and Spain, spanning acute and convalescent COVID-19. The analysed material was cDNA or gDNA that came from T cells, B-cell-depleted T cells, or PBMCs.

The authors' processing: Amplification of reference gene primers was used by the study to estimate nucleated cell counts. Some clones are missing from TCRdb's copy, which holds only in-frame ones; the method was immunoSEQ multiplex PCR. V, J and clone size derive from that table, while D and trimming were established from the DNA sequence. The sample carries around 140,000 clones, about 91% recorded once. This sequence was found in a woman in her forties or fifties with acute or convalescent COVID-19. Sequencing was carried out using peripheral blood.

CDR3 coding DNA: TGTGCCAGCAGCCCAGGGGGGACTAGCGGTAACAATGAGCAGTTCTTC. Translating gives CASSPGGTSGNNEQFF. The chain is built from TRBV7-3 and TRBJ2-1, with TRBD2 matching over 11 bases. V gave up 5 bases and J gave up 5 bases; unmatched junction bases: 8. The CDR3 totals 16 residues. Germline CDR1 is SGHTA and CDR2 is FQGTGA.